The rows below give T cell receptor beta chains drawn from one sample of a study of neoadjuvant anti-PD-1 for oral cavity cancer. TCRdb's table, derived via immunoSEQ multiplex PCR, lists solely in-frame clones and lacks some. The sample shows about 23,000 clones, 27% of them seen only once. Sequences were derived from tumor tissue, sampled after nivolumab (anti-PD-1) treatment. The receptors stem from a person aged 40 to 85 with oral cavity squamous cell carcinoma. Both conserved end residues are trimmed from each CDR3. D genes are given only for firm matches.

j_call d_call v_call cdr3_aa
TRBJ1-2 - TRBV2 ASSEGRTDGYT
TRBJ2-1 - TRBV12-2 ASRLEVVAGFGNEQF
TRBJ1-5 TRBD1 TRBV5-6 ASSRGQGFRQPQH
TRBJ2-1 - TRBV6-5 ASSYRGASYNEQF
TRBJ2-2 - TRBV7-9 ASSLGVNYGGTNTGELF
TRBJ1-4 - TRBV18 ASSPAGDIGEKLF
TRBJ2-1 TRBD2 TRBV9 ASSVGLAGGFYNEQF
TRBJ1-1 TRBD1 TRBV10-2 AGGNRGGTEAF
TRBJ2-3 TRBD1 TRBV7-3 ASSFSGGGWTDTQY
TRBJ2-5 - TRBV7-6 ASSRDQRETQY
TRBJ1-6 - TRBV4-1 ASSQGGGLNSPLH
TRBJ1-2 TRBD1 TRBV18 ASSPEGQSYGYT
TRBJ1-5 - TRBV5-4 ASSSLRQAPNQPQH
TRBJ1-2 - TRBV18 ASSPGDRMGYGYT
TRBJ2-3 TRBD1 TRBV9 ASSLQGWGTGAADTQY
TRBJ2-7 - TRBV11-2 ASRSLGQLTYEQY
TRBJ1-4 TRBD1 TRBV7-9 ASSPPDRGTEKLF
TRBJ1-2 - TRBV27 ASSSTHKTYGYT
TRBJ2-2 - TRBV5-3 ARRTRQNTGELF
TRBJ1-1 TRBD1 TRBV5-1 ASSIRQGANTEAF
TRBJ1-2 - TRBV7-9 ASSSQGFDGYT
TRBJ2-1 - TRBV19 ASRPGNYYNEQF
TRBJ1-5 TRBD1 TRBV6-5 ASSYTGDQPQH
TRBJ1-1 - TRBV29-1 SARENTEAF
TRBJ2-1 - TRBV25-1 ASNAGNEQF
TRBJ2-3 TRBD1 TRBV5-1 ASSVTGGADTQY
TRBJ2-5 - TRBV7-2 ASSLQETQY
TRBJ2-1 - TRBV28 ASSLTSLRNNEQF
TRBJ2-7 - TRBV2 ASSARDGYYEQY
TRBJ1-2 - TRBV2 ASSDIYRVSDLYGYT
TRBJ2-2 - TRBV7-3 ASSPTPGVQTGELF
TRBJ1-2 TRBD1 TRBV5-6 ASSLATGGGYT
TRBJ1-1 - TRBV6-1 ASESFGGDTEAF
TRBJ1-1 - TRBV14 ASSQVGGTEAF
TRBJ1-2 TRBD1 TRBV5-1 ASSLMSGGAYGYT
TRBJ1-1 - TRBV28 ASSLWTGQGTEAF
TRBJ2-2 TRBD2 TRBV2 ASSALAGAGELF
TRBJ1-1 - TRBV12-5 ATEGVGTEAF
TRBJ2-7 - TRBV7-8 ASSLRTPSYEQY
TRBJ2-7 TRBD2 TRBV5-1 ASSFRGLAGGRSYEQY
TRBJ2-1 - TRBV28 ASSFGRGVRGPYNEQF
TRBJ1-4 - TRBV5-1 ASSQLGLGEEKLF
TRBJ2-7 TRBD2 TRBV27 ASRIRLAAREQY